Below, one T cell receptor beta chain is given with its context. This record belongs to a study of blood T cell repertoires in COVID-19. About the research overall: Specimens from acute and convalescent COVID-19 originated in the United States, Italy and Spain. Sources were T cells, B-cell-depleted T cells, or PBMCs; the material itself was cDNA or gDNA.

Germline CDR1 MNHEY, CDR2 SMNVEV (reference sequence). V shed 1 base and J 9 bases; nucleotides not matched to a gene: 6. The CDR3 sequence is 15 residues long. In the authors' workflow: Counts of nucleated cells, estimated from reference gene primer amplification, were obtained. Sequenced by immunoSEQ multiplex PCR; TCRdb stores in-frame clones only, minus some. The V and J calls and the clone size are those of that table, but D and trimming were determined from the DNA. The data show 120,000 to 150,000 clones, around 91% seen once. The TCR sequence derives from a woman aged 60 to 75 with active COVID-19. The V call is TRBV27, the J call TRBJ1-6; TRBD1 matches at 7 bases. Sequenced: peripheral blood. CDR3 nucleotide sequence: TGTGCCAGCAGTTTATATCGACAGGGAAGTTCACCCCTCCACTTT. The encoded protein is CASSLYRQGSSPLHF.